The 20 T cell receptor beta chains below all came from one sample that was sequenced in a study of T cell responses to AZD1222 COVID-19 vaccine. Sequencing was performed with immunoSEQ multiplex PCR; in TCRdb, only in-frame clones are kept and a portion is missing. Of around 110,000 clones listed, around 91% are singletons. The sequencing here drew on peripheral blood, taken on day 0 of AZD1222 vaccination. The receptor source for this set is an adult in good health.

V gene TRBV6-1 combines with J gene TRBJ2-7, with 8 bases aligning to TRBD1. The V and J ends lost 1 base and 5 bases, in that order; junction bases with no gene match: 7. The CDR3 spans 15 residues. Germline V gene data show CDR1 as MNHNS and CDR2 as SASEGT. CDR3 coding DNA: TGTGCCAGCAGTGAAGTTCGGACAGGGAAGGACGAGCAGTACTTC. Protein product: CASSEVRTGKDEQYF.

The rearrangement links TRBV20-1 to TRBJ2-1; D call uncertain. The V gene lost 3 bases and the J gene lost 6 bases, with 6 bases spanning the gap. The length of the CDR3 is 11 residues. Germline values: CDR1 DFQATT, CDR2 SNEGSKA (reference sequence). This chain's CDR3 is CSASFSNEQFF. The CDR3 DNA reads as TGCAGTGCTAGCTTTTCCAATGAGCAGTTCTTC.

The rearrangement uses TRBV6-2 or TRBV6-3 and TRBJ1-5, with 7 bases fitting TRBD1. The CDR3 runs 15 residues. Losses at the gene ends were 6 bases for V and 6 bases for J; bases not matched to a gene: 11. Germline CDR1 MNHEY, CDR2 SVGEGT. The CDR3 is CASSRDSTLLQPQHF. CDR3 bases: TGTGCCAGCAGCCGGGACAGCACCCTCCTTCAGCCCCAGCATTTT.

The rearrangement uses TRBV6-5 and TRBJ1-4; D not resolved. The CDR3 is 14 residues long. Trimming cost V 9 bases and J 1 base, with 12 bases left between them. The germline CDR1 and CDR2 sequences are MNHEY and SVGAGI. CDR3 protein: CASERAGTNEKLFF. The DNA of the CDR3 is TGTGCCAGTGAGAGGGCCGGAACTAATGAAAAACTGTTTTTT.

CDR3: CASSLDPNQPQHF. The CDR3 bases are TGTGCCAGCAGTCTAGACCCCAATCAGCCCCAGCATTTT. This rearrangement joins TRBV6-5 to TRBJ1-5, with no clear D. The germline V gene encodes CDR1 MNHEY and CDR2 SVGAGI. This CDR3 spans 13 amino acids. Trimming shortened V by 5 bases and J by 3 bases, and 8 bases separated the two germline ends.

The V call is TRBV4-2, the J call TRBJ2-7; TRBD1 might be the D (6 bases). Trimming shortened V by 0 bases and J by 7 bases, and 13 bases separated the two germline ends. Per germline, CDR1 LGHNA and CDR2 YNFKEQ. The CDR3 has 14 residues. The CDR3 nucleotides read TGTGCCAGCAGCCAAGATCGGCAGGGGCGGGAGCAGTACTTC. This gives the protein CASSQDRQGREQYF.

The chain employs TRBV12-3 or TRBV12-4 and TRBJ2-1, with D possibly matching TRBD1 (6 bases). The length of the CDR3 is 13 residues. Trimming took off 2 bases at V and 6 bases at J, with 8 bases between the two ends. In nucleotides, the CDR3 is TGTGCCAGCAGTTTAACCAGGGGCAATGAGCAGTTCTTC. This encodes CASSLTRGNEQFF.

The chain links TRBV29-1 to TRBJ1-1; D is unclear. Looked up from germline, CDR1 is SQVTM and CDR2 is ANQGSEA. V was shortened by 7 bases and J by 7 bases, with 10 bases between the two germline ends. There are 10 residues in the CDR3. Written as DNA, the CDR3 is TGCAGCGCGATGGCAGTTGAAGCTTTCTTT. This sequence encodes CSAMAVEAFF.

V is TRBV7-9 and J is TRBJ1-1; unclear D gene. The CDR3 has 10 amino acids. From germline, CDR1 is SEHNR and CDR2 FQNEAQ (reference sequence). V dropped 5 bases and J dropped 12 bases, with 10 bases sitting between them. CDR3 loop: CASSPAITFF. In DNA, the CDR3 is TGTGCCAGCAGCCCAGCTATAACTTTCTTT.

The rearrangement uses TRBV3-1 (or the pseudogene TRBV3-2) and TRBJ2-1; 7 bases line up with TRBD2. Germline-derived CDR1 and CDR2 are LGHDT and YNNKEL (reference sequence). The CDR3 extends over 15 amino acids. V was clipped by 3 bases and J by 5 bases; unmatched bases: 7. The CDR3 spells CASSHGFRGDNEQFF. CDR3 bases: TGTGCCAGCAGCCATGGGTTTCGGGGGGACAATGAGCAGTTCTTC.

V and J are TRBV19 and TRBJ1-5, with a possible D match to TRBD1 (6 bases). CDR3 size: 14 residues. Trimming took 2 bases from V and 9 from J, leaving 14 bases between them. Germline values: CDR1 LNHDA, CDR2 SQIVND (reference sequence). In nucleotides, the CDR3 is TGTGCCAGTAGTATATCTGGGGGCTATGGGCCCCAGCATTTT. It yields the protein CASSISGGYGPQHF.

This clone came up once. The chain uses TRBV7-3 and TRBJ2-5; 16 positions agree with TRBD2. The CDR3 consists of 16 residues. Germline loops: CDR1 SGHTA, CDR2 FQGTGA. Germline trimming cut 4 bases from V and 5 bases from J; bases unmatched to any gene: 4. The CDR3 sequence is CASSSGLAGGTETQYF. The CDR3, as DNA: TGTGCCAGCAGCTCGGGACTAGCGGGGGGGACGGAGACCCAGTACTTC.

The V and J genes are TRBV11-1 and TRBJ1-1; D is ambiguous. CDR1 SGHAT and CDR2 FQDESV come from the germline V gene (reference sequence). Trimming took 0 bases from V and 5 from J, leaving 7 bases between them. The CDR3 runs to 13 residues. CDR3 loop: CASSLALETEAFF. CDR3 nucleotide sequence: TGTGCCAGCAGCTTAGCGCTCGAAACTGAAGCTTTCTTT.

The chain uses TRBV12-3 or TRBV12-4 and TRBJ1-2; 8 nucleotides agree with TRBD1. Trimming cost V 6 bases and J 8 bases; bases outside gene matches: 8. CDR3 size: 13 residues. In DNA, the CDR3 is TGTGCCAGCAGGTCCAACAGGGGGGAGGGCTACACCTTC. Translated: CASRSNRGEGYTF.

The CDR3: CASGFEVWGYTF. The CDR3 DNA follows: TGTGCTAGTGGTTTTGAGGTTTGGGGCTACACCTTC. The chain is built from TRBV12-5 and TRBJ1-2, with D unclear. The ends were cut back, 3 bases at V and 8 bases at J, with 10 bases in the middle. CDR3 size: 12 residues. Germline CDR1 is LGHNT and CDR2 is FRNRAP.

V and J are TRBV27 and TRBJ1-2, with a possible D match to TRBD1 (6 bases). Germline loops: CDR1 MNHEY, CDR2 SMNVEV (reference sequence). The CDR3 covers 12 residues. V was shortened by 8 bases and J by 7 bases, with 14 bases between the two germline ends. Written as DNA, the CDR3 is TGTGCCAGCGCAAGGGGGGAAAGTGGCTACACCTTC. Its translation: CASARGESGYTF.

The J gene is TRBJ2-5, the V gene TRBV5-1; 14 bases match TRBD2. From germline, CDR1 is SGHRS and CDR2 YFSETQ. The CDR3 runs 16 residues. Trimming at V came to 7 bases and at J to 3 bases, leaving 8 bases not matched to a gene. The CDR3 region has the DNA TGCGCCAGCTCCGCGGGGGGACTAGCGGGGGAAGAGACCCAGTACTTC. The encoded protein is CASSAGGLAGEETQYF.

The chain links TRBV27 to TRBJ2-5; TRBD1 is a possible D gene (7 bases). Trimming shortened V by 6 bases and J by 0 bases, and 14 bases separated the two germline ends. The CDR3 contains 15 residues. Germline CDR1 MNHEY, CDR2 SMNVEV (reference sequence). The CDR3 is CASSRGTDYQETQYF. CDR3 DNA: TGTGCCAGCAGCCGCGGGACAGACTACCAAGAGACCCAGTACTTC.

The chain links TRBV5-6 to TRBJ2-4, with 7 bases matching TRBD1. This CDR3 contains 16 residues. Germline CDR1 reads SGHDT; CDR2 reads YYEEEE. With 5 bases clipped from V and 3 bases from J, the junction kept 11 bases outside the gene matches. For the CDR3, the DNA is TGTGCCAGCAGTGGAATAGGACAGGTCATCAAAAACATTCAGTACTTC. Protein sequence: CASSGIGQVIKNIQYF.

The gene calls are TRBV12-3 or TRBV12-4 and TRBJ1-2; 9 bases are a match to TRBD1. Trimming removed 3 bases from V and 5 bases from J; junction bases left unmatched: 1. This CDR3 is 13 amino acids long. CDR3 in amino acids: CASSFGTGYGYTF. CDR3 nucleotides: TGTGCCAGCAGTTTCGGGACAGGGTATGGCTACACCTTC.